These T cell receptor beta chains were read from a single sample in a study of blood T cell repertoires in COVID-19. Repertoires were generated with immunoSEQ multiplex PCR, while TCRdb's copy carries only in-frame clones and drops some. The sample carries 250,000 to 350,000 clones, 89% recorded once. Sequencing used peripheral blood. The origin of the receptors is a woman aged 60-75 years with acute or convalescent COVID-19. Both conserved end residues are part of each CDR3. The order of the fields is clone size, V gene, J gene, CDR3 protein. Not all rows give a size; the values are once, few, many and, for expanded clones, a class.

clone size: .
V gene: TRBV28
J gene: TRBJ1-3
CDR3 protein: CASSPLKGGSGNTIYF

clone size: once
V gene: TRBV2
J gene: TRBJ1-5
CDR3 protein: CASNVDRGGQPQHF

clone size: .
V gene: TRBV7-6
J gene: TRBJ2-3
CDR3 protein: CASSLDGGALPSTDTQYF

clone size: .
V gene: TRBV7-2
J gene: TRBJ2-7
CDR3 protein: CASSLASGEQPTYEQYF

clone size: .
V gene: TRBV12-3/TRBV12-4
J gene: TRBJ2-3
CDR3 protein: CASRLAGEDTQYF

clone size: .
V gene: TRBV29-1
J gene: TRBJ2-5
CDR3 protein: CSSRTSGILETQYF

clone size: .
V gene: TRBV7-2
J gene: TRBJ1-2
CDR3 protein: CASSSNQARANYGYTF

clone size: .
V gene: TRBV28
J gene: TRBJ1-4
CDR3 protein: CASSSGQFNEKLFF

clone size: .
V gene: TRBV28
J gene: TRBJ2-7
CDR3 protein: CASSLYTGASHEQYF

clone size: .
V gene: TRBV7-9
J gene: TRBJ1-2
CDR3 protein: CASSVIPQQGRGYTF

clone size: .
V gene: TRBV3-1/TRBV3-2
J gene: TRBJ1-6
CDR3 protein: CASSPFGGGNSPLHF

clone size: .
V gene: TRBV15
J gene: TRBJ1-5
CDR3 protein: CATSISGRGYGPQHF

clone size: .
V gene: TRBV28
J gene: TRBJ1-1
CDR3 protein: CASSGTELYTEAFF

clone size: .
V gene: TRBV7-2
J gene: TRBJ2-7
CDR3 protein: CASSSGRTSGAYEQYF

clone size: once
V gene: TRBV28
J gene: TRBJ1-1
CDR3 protein: CASSLLGGGGPNTEAFF

clone size: .
V gene: TRBV29-1
J gene: TRBJ2-7
CDR3 protein: CSVGQSSSYEQYF

clone size: once
V gene: TRBV29-1
J gene: TRBJ2-3
CDR3 protein: CSVVVRGGGTDTQYF

clone size: .
V gene: TRBV3-1/TRBV3-2
J gene: TRBJ2-1
CDR3 protein: CASSRGHVGRINEQFF

clone size: few
V gene: TRBV5-6
J gene: TRBJ2-5
CDR3 protein: CASSPRGGGYETQYF

clone size: .
V gene: TRBV7-2
J gene: TRBJ1-2
CDR3 protein: CASSSSYGYTF

clone size: .
V gene: TRBV5-5
J gene: TRBJ2-2
CDR3 protein: CASRNDRGVDTGELFF

clone size: .
V gene: TRBV6-2/TRBV6-3
J gene: TRBJ1-1
CDR3 protein: CASSWAGKHEAFF

clone size: .
V gene: TRBV5-1
J gene: TRBJ2-2
CDR3 protein: CASSPGGRNTGELFF

clone size: once
V gene: TRBV10-3
J gene: TRBJ2-1
CDR3 protein: CAISDQGLWNEQFF

clone size: .
V gene: TRBV6-5
J gene: TRBJ1-5
CDR3 protein: CASSYRQGAGNQPQHF

clone size: .
V gene: TRBV30
J gene: TRBJ1-6
CDR3 protein: CAWSPRGQWGNSPLHF

clone size: .
V gene: TRBV27
J gene: TRBJ1-4
CDR3 protein: CASSVQGDNEKLFF

clone size: once
V gene: TRBV28
J gene: TRBJ1-5
CDR3 protein: CASVPGTGSGQPQHF

clone size: .
V gene: TRBV14
J gene: TRBJ1-1
CDR3 protein: CASSQVANTEAFF

clone size: .
V gene: TRBV5-5
J gene: TRBJ2-7
CDR3 protein: CASSSQDRAAYYEQYF

clone size: once
V gene: TRBV28
J gene: TRBJ1-2
CDR3 protein: CASSTHRSYYGYTF

clone size: .
V gene: TRBV7-8
J gene: TRBJ1-2
CDR3 protein: CASSLDRKGYGYTF

clone size: .
V gene: TRBV12-3/TRBV12-4
J gene: TRBJ2-7
CDR3 protein: CASSSGDEQYF

clone size: .
V gene: TRBV6-5
J gene: TRBJ1-2
CDR3 protein: CASGRTGDGYTF

clone size: once
V gene: TRBV10-3
J gene: TRBJ2-1
CDR3 protein: CATLLAGGYNEQFF

clone size: .
V gene: TRBV7-9
J gene: TRBJ1-2
CDR3 protein: CASSLLEGVGGYTF

clone size: few
V gene: TRBV7-2
J gene: TRBJ1-2
CDR3 protein: CASSIQPLTGGRDGYTF

clone size: .
V gene: TRBV7-2
J gene: TRBJ2-2
CDR3 protein: CASSSATGSSNTGELFF

clone size: .
V gene: TRBV28
J gene: TRBJ1-6
CDR3 protein: CASSFDSNSPLHF

clone size: .
V gene: TRBV9
J gene: TRBJ1-6
CDR3 protein: CASSAGTGYNSPLHF

clone size: .
V gene: TRBV11-2
J gene: TRBJ2-1
CDR3 protein: CASSLDRGNSYNEQFF

clone size: .
V gene: TRBV11-2
J gene: TRBJ2-7
CDR3 protein: CASRVTGKPYEQYF

clone size: .
V gene: TRBV5-1
J gene: TRBJ2-3
CDR3 protein: CASSKGQGAEDTQYF

clone size: .
V gene: TRBV6-5
J gene: TRBJ2-7
CDR3 protein: CASSLGPSSEQYF

clone size: .
V gene: TRBV6-5
J gene: TRBJ2-7
CDR3 protein: CASRGSGWRPYEQYF